This is a list of T cell receptor beta chains from one sample in a study of T cell responses to AZD1222 COVID-19 vaccine. Sequencing was performed with immunoSEQ multiplex PCR; in TCRdb, only in-frame clones are kept and a portion is missing. The table has over 70,000 clones, about 85% seen once; the top ten hold roughly 20%. The sample in question was peripheral blood, obtained on day 0 of AZD1222 vaccination. Receptor source: an adult in good health. Each CDR3 is given with its conserved first and last residue. The order of the fields is clone size, V gene, D gene, J gene, CDR3 protein, CDR3 DNA. A D gene is named only where the DNA matches it firmly. The size of a clone is reported for some rows only, either as once, few or many, or as a class for expanded clones.

.	TRBV2	.	TRBJ1-3	CASSELGTSGNTIYF	TGTGCCAGCAGTGAACTCGGGACCTCTGGAAACACCATATATTTT
.	TRBV7-2	.	TRBJ1-2	CASSLGWNYGYTF	TGTGCCAGCAGCTTGGGATGGAACTATGGCTACACCTTC
.	TRBV6-5	TRBD1	TRBJ1-1	CASSYDRAVEAFF	TGTGCCAGCAGTTACGACAGGGCAGTTGAAGCTTTCTTT
.	TRBV2	.	TRBJ2-3	CASSFRPTDTQYF	TGTGCCAGCAGTTTCAGACCCACAGATACGCAGTATTTT
.	TRBV9	.	TRBJ2-2	CASSVGDTGELFF	TGTGCCAGCAGCGTTGGTGACACCGGGGAGCTGTTTTTT
.	TRBV7-2	.	TRBJ2-6	CASSLGRGSGANVLTF	TGTGCCAGCAGCTTAGGCAGGGGCTCTGGGGCCAACGTCCTGACTTTC
.	TRBV5-1	.	TRBJ2-7	CASSTQTGSYEQYF	TGCGCCAGCAGCACACAGACGGGCTCCTACGAGCAGTACTTC
.	TRBV27	TRBD2	TRBJ2-3	CASRRGGPDTQYF	TGTGCCAGCAGACGGGGAGGGCCAGATACGCAGTATTTT
.	TRBV2	.	TRBJ1-1	CAIIMNTEAFF	TGTGCCATCATCATGAACACTGAAGCTTTCTTT
.	TRBV5-1	.	TRBJ2-7	CASSRGGNYEQYF	TGCGCCAGCAGCCGAGGCGGGAACTACGAGCAGTACTTC
.	TRBV28	.	TRBJ1-4	CASSLRVGRGGEKLFF	TGTGCCAGCAGTTTGAGGGTTGGTAGGGGAGGAGAAAAACTGTTTTTT
.	TRBV5-8	TRBD1	TRBJ1-1	CASRQRQGNTEAFF	TGTGCCAGCAGGCAACGACAGGGGAACACTGAAGCTTTCTTT
.	TRBV7-8	.	TRBJ2-2	CASSSLEAGELFF	TGTGCCAGCAGCTCCCTAGAAGCCGGGGAGCTGTTTTTT
.	TRBV7-8	TRBD1	TRBJ1-1	CASSLILGRGQGRTEAFF	TGTGCCAGCAGCCTCATATTGGGCCGGGGACAGGGAAGGACTGAAGCTTTCTTT
.	TRBV6-5	.	TRBJ1-4	CASRRTRATNEKLFF	TGTGCCAGCAGACGGACACGTGCAACTAATGAAAAACTGTTTTTT
.	TRBV4-1	TRBD2	TRBJ2-5	CASSLEREWRETQYF	TGCGCCAGCAGCTTGGAGCGGGAGTGGCGAGAGACCCAGTACTTC
.	TRBV7-3	.	TRBJ2-6	CASSLPGANVLTF	TGTGCCAGCAGCTTACCCGGGGCCAACGTCCTGACTTTC
.	TRBV7-9	.	TRBJ1-4	CASSQPAPATNEKLFF	TGTGCCAGCAGCCAACCCGCTCCTGCAACTAATGAAAAACTGTTTTTT
.	TRBV29-1	TRBD1	TRBJ1-1	CSVSTGRTEAFF	TGCAGCGTTTCGACAGGGAGAACTGAAGCTTTCTTT
.	TRBV23-1	.	TRBJ1-1	CASSQSLTKGVGSTEAFF	TGCGCCAGCAGTCAATCTTTGACGAAGGGGGTTGGTTCCACTGAAGCTTTCTTT
.	TRBV3-1/TRBV3-2	TRBD1	TRBJ1-2	CASSQDQGGNGYTF	TGTGCCAGCAGCCAAGATCAGGGGGGCAATGGCTACACCTTC
once	TRBV6-5	TRBD1	TRBJ2-1	CASRPTGGSYNEQFF	TGTGCCAGCAGGCCGACAGGGGGCTCCTACAATGAGCAGTTCTTC
medium-sized	TRBV6-5	TRBD1	TRBJ1-1	CASSKQGMNTEAFF	TGTGCCAGCAGTAAACAGGGGATGAACACTGAAGCTTTCTTT
.	TRBV29-1	.	TRBJ2-7	CSVVVLGEQYF	TGCAGCGTTGTAGTTCTCGGGGAGCAGTACTTC
once	TRBV4-1	.	TRBJ2-1	CASSHGTISRPQWEQFF	TGCGCCAGCAGCCACGGAACAATCAGCAGGCCTCAATGGGAGCAGTTCTTC
.	TRBV6-4	.	TRBJ1-1	CANLWTSMNTEAFF	TGTGCCAACCTCTGGACATCCATGAACACTGAAGCTTTCTTT
.	TRBV2	TRBD1	TRBJ2-5	CASEWTGGGETQYF	TGTGCCAGCGAATGGACAGGGGGTGGAGAGACCCAGTACTTC
.	TRBV30	TRBD1	TRBJ2-3	CAWSADRGTQYF	TGTGCCTGGAGTGCGGACAGGGGTACGCAGTATTTT
.	TRBV27	TRBD2	TRBJ2-7	CASSTTGTMKRFEQYF	TGTGCCAGCAGTACCACCGGGACTATGAAGCGCTTCGAGCAGTACTTC
.	TRBV11-3	TRBD2	TRBJ2-1	CASSLGLAVYNEQFF	TGTGCCAGCAGCTTGGGACTAGCCGTCTACAATGAGCAGTTCTTC
once	TRBV5-1	.	TRBJ1-2	CASREGHGYTF	TGCGCCAGCAGAGAAGGACATGGCTACACCTTC
.	TRBV5-1	.	TRBJ2-7	CASSLSVAAYEQYF	TGCGCCAGCAGCTTGTCGGTGGCAGCCTACGAGCAGTACTTC
.	TRBV5-1	TRBD1	TRBJ2-3	CASSFEQGTDTQYF	TGCGCCAGCAGCTTTGAACAGGGGACAGATACGCAGTATTTT
.	TRBV19	TRBD1	TRBJ1-6	CASSMRGQATASSYNSPLHF	TGTGCCAGTAGTATGAGGGGGCAAGCCACGGCTAGCTCCTATAATTCACCCCTCCACTTT